The entry below gives a single TCR beta chain sequence along with its context. The CDR3 consists of 12 residues. Germline V gene lookup returns CDR1 SEHNR and CDR2 FQNEAQ (reference sequence). The V gene lost 3 bases and the J gene lost 6 bases, with 6 bases spanning the gap. These data belong to a study of blood T cell repertoires in COVID-19. The wider study: PBMCs, B-cell-depleted T cells, or T cells were the source of the cDNA or gDNA that made up the material.

The assay was immunoSEQ multiplex PCR, and TCRdb's table has in-frame clones only and misses some. The top ten hold around 4% of the sample, which has a few hundred thousand clones, approximately 86% seen once. The sequenced sample was PBMCs or T cells enriched from blood (not recorded which). The clonotype was recovered from a woman aged 30 to 39 who had been exposed to COVID-19. V usage is TRBV7-9 and J usage is TRBJ2-1, with D possibly being TRBD2 (5 bases). DNA for the CDR3: TGTGCCAGCAGCTTCGGGGTCAATGAGCAGTTCTTC. It is translated as CASSFGVNEQFF. The variable domain in full, with the rest retrieved from reference TRBV7-9 and TRBJ2-1, is DTGVSQNPRHKITKRGQNVTFRCDPISEHNRLYWYRQTLGQGPEFLTYFQNEAQLEKSRLLSDRFSAERPKGSFSTLEIQRTEQGDSAMYLCASSFGVNEQFFGPGTRLTVL.